The 6 T cell receptor beta chains listed next were all sequenced from one sample in a study of T-cell memory formation after mild COVID-19. TCRdb reprocessed the 5' RACE reads via MiXCR and lists one record per CDR3 protein. The sample has some 180,000 distinct CDR3 sequences; approximately 12% are singletons. The sequencing input was PBMCs or a T cell subset sorted from them (not recorded which). The receptor set was obtained from a young man who had mild COVID-19 (a few samples of this study predate the infection). Cell type and time point are not known.

As regards this clonotype: It may be a read error: a sequence one base away is much more abundant. The rearrangement joins TRBV5-1 to TRBJ2-3; no definite D call. Trimming removed 0 bases at V and 4 bases at J, with 6 bases between. The germline gives CDR1 SGHRS, CDR2 YFSETQ. The CDR3 is 13 amino acids. CDR3 sequence: CASSLVPADTQYF. The CDR3 nucleotides are TGCGCCAGCAGCTTGGTACCCGCAGATACGCAGTATTTT.

The V and J genes are TRBV20-1 and TRBJ2-1; 11 nucleotides match TRBD2. V dropped 4 bases and J dropped 7; count of bases not matched to a gene: 3. CDR1 is DFQATT, CDR2 SNEGSKA, per germline (reference sequence). CDR3 length equals 13 residues. CDR3 DNA: TGCAGTGCTAATAGCGGGGGGGCGAATGAGCAGTTCTTC. It codes for CSANSGGANEQFF.

The CDR3 region is CASSRLMGGRGNSPLHF. CDR3 nucleotide sequence: TGCGCCAGCAGCCGACTGATGGGGGGGCGCGGTAATTCACCCCTCCACTTT. V usage is TRBV4-3 and J usage is TRBJ1-6; D possibly corresponds to TRBD1 (6 bases). V gave up 4 bases and J gave up 6 bases, with 19 bases separating them. Per the germline V gene, CDR1 is LGHNA and CDR2 is YSLEER. The CDR3 is made up of 17 amino acids.

This clonotype was observed many times. CDR3 amino acids: CASSQDPGTREPTDTQYF. CDR3 nucleotides: TGCGCCAGCAGCCAAGACCCCGGGACTAGAGAACCCACAGATACGCAGTATTTT. This chain joins TRBV4-3 and TRBJ2-3; 8 nucleotides align to TRBD2. Germline loops: CDR1 LGHNA, CDR2 YSLEER. This CDR3 contains 18 residues. V dropped 0 bases and J dropped 2; count of bases not matched to a gene: 10.

The chain joins TRBV6-2 or TRBV6-3 to TRBJ2-5; 7 bases are shared with TRBD2. Per the germline V gene, CDR1 is MNHEY and CDR2 is SVGEGT. The junction had 5 bases not matched to a gene; V was cut back by 5 bases and J by 5 bases. This CDR3 region has 13 residues. CDR3 bases: TGTGCCAGCAGTACGGGACTAATCGAGACCCAGTACTTC. The encoded protein is CASSTGLIETQYF.

This clonotype was picked up a small number of times. The V call is TRBV20-1, the J call TRBJ2-1, with D tentatively TRBD2 (6 bases). The CDR3 consists of 13 residues. Germline assignment: CDR1 DFQATT and CDR2 SNEGSKA (reference sequence). Between the trimmed V and J ends, which lost 3 bases and 8 bases, there was a span of 14 bases. The CDR3 protein is CSASNGGFDEQFF. The CDR3 DNA is TGCAGTGCTAGTAATGGGGGGTTCGATGAGCAGTTCTTC.